Following are 11 T cell receptor beta chains from one sample sequenced in a study of blood T cell repertoires in COVID-19. TCRdb keeps only in-frame clones here, not all; method: immunoSEQ multiplex PCR. The data hold about 74,000 clones, with just under 85% observed a single time. Sequencing input: peripheral blood. Source of these receptors: a man aged 70 or older with acute or convalescent COVID-19.

The V call is TRBV7-3, the J call TRBJ2-1; a weak D match, TRBD2 (6 bases). Germline CDR1 SGHTA, CDR2 FQGTGA. The CDR3 is made up of 13 amino acids. Between the trimmed V and J ends, which lost 4 bases and 3 bases, there was a span of 7 bases. As DNA, the CDR3 is TGTGCCAGCAGCTCCGGGAGCTACAATGAGCAGTTCTTC. Amino acid sequence: CASSSGSYNEQFF. Full variable domain (remainder filled in from reference TRBV7-3 and TRBJ2-1): GAGVSQTPSNKVTEKGKYVELRCDPISGHTALYWYRQSLGQGPEFLIYFQGTGAADDSGLPNDRFFAVRPEGSVSTLKIQRTERGDSAVYLCASSSGSYNEQFFGPGTRLTVL.

The chain links TRBV18 to TRBJ1-1; 7 bases fit TRBD1. The junction had 6 bases not matched to a gene; V was cut back by 3 bases and J by 2 bases. This CDR3 is built from 15 residues. Germline CDR1 is KGHSH and CDR2 is LQKENI. CDR3 region: CASSPTDRVNTEAFF. In DNA form, the CDR3 reads TGTGCCAGCTCACCGACAGACAGGGTCAACACTGAAGCTTTCTTT.

V usage is TRBV6-2 or TRBV6-3 and J usage is TRBJ1-2; D is possibly TRBD1 (6 bases). Germline lookup yields CDR1 MNHEY and CDR2 SVGEGT. There are 14 residues in the CDR3. Trimming left V 6 bases short and J 6 bases short, with 17 bases between. This CDR3 is CASSPTTGGHGYTF. For the CDR3, the DNA is TGTGCCAGCAGCCCCACGACAGGAGGACATGGCTACACCTTC.

This chain uses TRBV3-1 (or the pseudogene TRBV3-2) with TRBJ2-1; D may be TRBD2 (6 bases). V was shortened by 0 bases and J by 5 bases, with 11 bases between the two germline ends. The germline V gene encodes CDR1 LGHDT and CDR2 YNNKEL (reference sequence). The CDR3 consists of 15 residues. The DNA of the CDR3 is TGTGCCAGCAGCCAAGACGGGACTCGCAACAATGAGCAGTTCTTC. The encoded protein is CASSQDGTRNNEQFF.

This chain links TRBV5-6 with TRBJ2-2; TRBD1 matches 10 bases. The CDR3 is made up of 18 amino acids. The trim removed 2 bases at V and 5 bases at J, leaving 12 bases unmatched. Germline V gives CDR1 SGHDT, CDR2 YYEEEE. The CDR3 bases are TGTGCCAGCAGCTTTGTCCCTCCCGTGGACAGGGGGACCGGGGAGCTGTTTTTT. Its translation is CASSFVPPVDRGTGELFF.

CDR3 DNA sequence: TGCGCCAGCAGCTTTGGCGGGACGAGCTCCTACGAGCAGTACTTC. Protein sequence: CASSFGGTSSYEQYF. V gene TRBV5-1 combines with J gene TRBJ2-7; possibly TRBD2 for D (6 bases). The germline CDR1 and CDR2 sequences are SGHRS and YFSETQ. Trimming stripped 2 bases from V and 0 bases from J, with 12 bases between. The CDR3 is 15 residues long.

This clone was observed once. The rearrangement joins TRBV2 to TRBJ1-2; no clear D gene. Germline V lookup: CDR1 SNHLY, CDR2 FYNNEI. V lost 6 bases, J lost 4 bases, and 15 bases lay in between. The CDR3 extends over 14 amino acids. CDR3 in DNA: TGTGCCAGCAGGTACCACATCGGGTCCTATGGCTACACCTTC. Translating it yields CASRYHIGSYGYTF.

This clone was picked up one time. The J gene is TRBJ1-5, the V gene TRBV6-6; 10 bases are shared with TRBD1. Germline V CDR1 and CDR2: MNHNY, SVGAGI (reference sequence). With 0 bases clipped from V and 6 bases from J, the junction kept 5 bases outside the gene matches. The CDR3 extends over 16 amino acids. CDR3 nucleotide sequence: TGTGCCAGCAGTTACTCAGGGACAGGGGAGCGTCAGCCCCAGCATTTT. Protein: CASSYSGTGERQPQHF.

The rearrangement joins TRBV28 to TRBJ1-4; D possibly corresponds to TRBD1 (6 bases). From germline, CDR1 is MDHEN and CDR2 SYDVKM. This CDR3 is built from 15 residues. V gave up 7 bases and J gave up 3 bases, with 15 bases separating them. The chain's CDR3 is CASTSTGWANEKLFF. CDR3 bases: TGTGCCAGCACTTCGACAGGTTGGGCTAATGAAAAACTGTTTTTT. Filled out from reference TRBV28 and TRBJ1-4, the complete variable domain reads DVKVTQSSRYLVKRTGEKVFLECVQDMDHENMFWYRQDPGLGLRLIYFSYDVKMKEKGDIPEGYSVSREKKERFSLILESASTNQTSMYLCASTSTGWANEKLFFGSGTQLSVL.

The chain carries TRBV30 and TRBJ2-5; tentatively, D is TRBD1 (8 bases). This CDR3 spans 13 amino acids. V lost 2 bases and J lost 7, with 14 bases in between. CDR1 and CDR2 from the germline V gene are GTSNPN and SVGIG (reference sequence). CDR3 in amino acids: CAWSPQGGVTQYF. Written as DNA, the CDR3 is TGTGCCTGGAGTCCACAGGGGGGGGTGACCCAGTACTTC.

The chain employs TRBV19 and TRBJ2-7; no clear D. V was shortened by 8 bases and J by 4 bases, with 9 bases between the two germline ends. The CDR3 sequence is 11 residues long. Looked up from germline, CDR1 is LNHDA and CDR2 is SQIVND (reference sequence). DNA for the CDR3: TGTGCCAGTGGGCACGGATACGAGCAGTACTTC. It is translated as CASGHGYEQYF.